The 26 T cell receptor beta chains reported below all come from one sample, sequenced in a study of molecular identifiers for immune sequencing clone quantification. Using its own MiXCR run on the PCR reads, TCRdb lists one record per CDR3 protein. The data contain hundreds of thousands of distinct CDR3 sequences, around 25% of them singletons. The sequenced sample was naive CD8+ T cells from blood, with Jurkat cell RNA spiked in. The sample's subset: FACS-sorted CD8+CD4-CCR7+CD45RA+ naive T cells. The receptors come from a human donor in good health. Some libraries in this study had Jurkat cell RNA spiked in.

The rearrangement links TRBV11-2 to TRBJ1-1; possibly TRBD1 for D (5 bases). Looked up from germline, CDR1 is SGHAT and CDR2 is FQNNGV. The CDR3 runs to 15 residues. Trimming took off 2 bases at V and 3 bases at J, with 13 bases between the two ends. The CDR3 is CASSLLMGTDTEAFF. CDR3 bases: TGTGCCAGCAGCTTATTGATGGGGACGGACACTGAAGCTTTCTTT.

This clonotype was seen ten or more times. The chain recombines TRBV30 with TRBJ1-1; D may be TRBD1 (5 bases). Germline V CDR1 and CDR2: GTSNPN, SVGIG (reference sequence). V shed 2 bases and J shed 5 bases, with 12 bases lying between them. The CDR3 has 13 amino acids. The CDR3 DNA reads TGTGCCTGGAGTTCCCACGGGGGGACTGAAGCTTTCTTT. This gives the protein CAWSSHGGTEAFF.

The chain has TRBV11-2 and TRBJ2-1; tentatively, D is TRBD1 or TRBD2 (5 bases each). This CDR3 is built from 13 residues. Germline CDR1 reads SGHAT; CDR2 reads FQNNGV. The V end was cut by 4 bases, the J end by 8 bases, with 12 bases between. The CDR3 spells CASSWGPTYEQFF. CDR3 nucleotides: TGTGCCAGCAGCTGGGGACCCACGTATGAGCAGTTCTTC.

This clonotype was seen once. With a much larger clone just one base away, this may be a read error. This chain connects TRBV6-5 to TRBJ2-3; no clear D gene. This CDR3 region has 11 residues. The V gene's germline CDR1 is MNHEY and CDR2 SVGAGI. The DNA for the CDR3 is TGTGCCAGCAGTTACATAGATACGCAGTCTTTT. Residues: CASSYIDTQSF.

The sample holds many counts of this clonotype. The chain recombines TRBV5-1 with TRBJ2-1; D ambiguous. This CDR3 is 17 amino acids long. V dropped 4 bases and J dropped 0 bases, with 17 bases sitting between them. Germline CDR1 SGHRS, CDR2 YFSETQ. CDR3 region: CASSASQALSSYNEQFF. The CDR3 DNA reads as TGCGCCAGCAGCGCGTCGCAGGCACTTAGCTCCTACAATGAGCAGTTCTTC.

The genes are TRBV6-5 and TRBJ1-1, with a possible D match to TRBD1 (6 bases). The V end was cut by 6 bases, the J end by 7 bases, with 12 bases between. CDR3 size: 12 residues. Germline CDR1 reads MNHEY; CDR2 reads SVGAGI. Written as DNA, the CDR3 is TGTGCCAGCAGCTCGAACAGGGTTGAAGCTTTCTTT. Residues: CASSSNRVEAFF.

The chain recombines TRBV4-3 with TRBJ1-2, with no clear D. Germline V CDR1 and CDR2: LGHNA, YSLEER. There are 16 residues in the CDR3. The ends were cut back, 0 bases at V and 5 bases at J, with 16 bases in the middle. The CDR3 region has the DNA TGCGCCAGCAGCCAAGATTTTCCCCTTAATCCATATGGCTACACCTTC. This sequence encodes CASSQDFPLNPYGYTF.

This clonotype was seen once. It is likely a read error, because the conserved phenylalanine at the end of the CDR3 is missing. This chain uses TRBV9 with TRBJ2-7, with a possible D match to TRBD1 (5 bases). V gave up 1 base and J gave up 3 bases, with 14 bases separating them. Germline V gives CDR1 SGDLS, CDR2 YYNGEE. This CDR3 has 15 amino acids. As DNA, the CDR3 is TGTGCCAGCAGCGTAACTTCGGACACCTACTACGAGCAGTACCTC. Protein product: CASSVTSDTYYEQYL.

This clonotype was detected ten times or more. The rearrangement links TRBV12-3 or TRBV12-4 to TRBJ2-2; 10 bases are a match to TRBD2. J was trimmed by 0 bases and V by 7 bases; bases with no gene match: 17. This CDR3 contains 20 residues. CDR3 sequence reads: CASTPTPVAGGVSNTGELFF. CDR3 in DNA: TGTGCCAGCACCCCGACACCGGTAGCGGGGGGAGTCTCGAACACCGGGGAGCTGTTTTTT.

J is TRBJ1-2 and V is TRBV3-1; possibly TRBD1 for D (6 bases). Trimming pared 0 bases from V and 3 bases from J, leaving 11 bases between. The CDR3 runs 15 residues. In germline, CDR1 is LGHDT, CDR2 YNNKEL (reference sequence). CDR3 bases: TGTGCCAGCAGCCAAGATCGGGGGCGCGACTATGGCTACACCTTC. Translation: CASSQDRGRDYGYTF. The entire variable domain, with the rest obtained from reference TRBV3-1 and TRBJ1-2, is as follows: DTAVSQTPKYLVTQMGNDKSIKCEQNLGHDTMYWYKQDSKKFLKIMFSYNNKELIINETVPNRFSPKSPDKAHLNLHINSLELGDSAVYFCASSQDRGRDYGYTFGSGTRLTVV.

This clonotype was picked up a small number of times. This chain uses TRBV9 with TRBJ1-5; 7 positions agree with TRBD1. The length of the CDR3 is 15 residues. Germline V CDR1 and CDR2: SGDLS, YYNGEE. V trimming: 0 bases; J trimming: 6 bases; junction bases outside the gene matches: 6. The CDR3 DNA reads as TGTGCCAGCAGCGTAGGGGGGACAGAAGGTCAGCCCCAGCATTTT. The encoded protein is CASSVGGTEGQPQHF.

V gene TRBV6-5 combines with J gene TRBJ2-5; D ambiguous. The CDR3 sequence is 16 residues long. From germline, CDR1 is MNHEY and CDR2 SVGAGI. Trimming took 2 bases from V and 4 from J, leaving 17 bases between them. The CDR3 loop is CASSYRTHSTSETQYF. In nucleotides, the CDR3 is TGTGCCAGCAGTTACCGGACGCACTCCACCTCAGAGACCCAGTACTTC.

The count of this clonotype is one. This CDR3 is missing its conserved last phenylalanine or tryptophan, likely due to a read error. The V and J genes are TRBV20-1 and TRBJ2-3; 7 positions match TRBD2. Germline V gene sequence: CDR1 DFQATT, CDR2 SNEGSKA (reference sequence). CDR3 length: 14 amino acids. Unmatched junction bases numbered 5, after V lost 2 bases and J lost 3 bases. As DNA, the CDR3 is TGCAGTGCTAGAAAGCGGGGACTAACAGATACGCAGTATTTA. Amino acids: CSARKRGLTDTQYL.

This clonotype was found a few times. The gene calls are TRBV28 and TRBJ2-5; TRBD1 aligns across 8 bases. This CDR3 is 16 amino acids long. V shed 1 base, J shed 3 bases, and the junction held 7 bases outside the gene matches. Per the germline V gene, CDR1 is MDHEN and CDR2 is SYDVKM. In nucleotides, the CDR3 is TGTGCCAGCAGTTTATTATTAGGGACAGGTGAAGAGACCCAGTACTTC. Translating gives CASSLLLGTGEETQYF.

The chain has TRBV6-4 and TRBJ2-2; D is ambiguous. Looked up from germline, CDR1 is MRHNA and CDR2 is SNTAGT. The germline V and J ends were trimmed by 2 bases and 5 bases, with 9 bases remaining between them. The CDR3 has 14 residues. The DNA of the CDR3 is TGTGCCAGCAGTGACCAATGGAAAACCGGGGAGCTGTTTTTT. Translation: CASSDQWKTGELFF.

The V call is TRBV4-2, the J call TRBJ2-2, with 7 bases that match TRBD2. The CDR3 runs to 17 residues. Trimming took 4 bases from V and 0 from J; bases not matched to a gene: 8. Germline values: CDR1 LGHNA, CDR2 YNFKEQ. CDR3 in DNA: TGTGCCAGCAGCCGAGAGGGGAGGGCCGCGAACACCGGGGAGCTGTTTTTT. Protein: CASSREGRAANTGELFF.

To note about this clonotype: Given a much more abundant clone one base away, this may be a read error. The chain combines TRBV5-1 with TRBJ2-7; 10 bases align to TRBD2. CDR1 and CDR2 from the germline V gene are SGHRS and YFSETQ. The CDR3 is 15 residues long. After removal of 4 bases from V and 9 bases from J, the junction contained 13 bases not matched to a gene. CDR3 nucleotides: TGCGCCAGCAGCCTTAGCGGGAGGATTCCCCACGGGCAGTACTTC. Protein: CASSLSGRIPHGQYF.

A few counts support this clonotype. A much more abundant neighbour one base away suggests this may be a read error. The CDR3 coding sequence is TGCGCCATTTTCCCCAACGCGGACCCAGAGCCCCAGTACTTC. Protein sequence: CAIFPNADPEPQYF. The chain has TRBV23-1 and TRBJ2-5; D is undetermined. TRBV23-1 has ORF status, its function being uncertain. The CDR3 has 14 amino acids.

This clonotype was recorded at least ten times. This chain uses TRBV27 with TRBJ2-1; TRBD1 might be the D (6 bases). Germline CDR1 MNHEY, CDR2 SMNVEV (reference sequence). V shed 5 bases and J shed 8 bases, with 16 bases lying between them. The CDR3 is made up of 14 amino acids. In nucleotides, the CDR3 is TGTGCCAGCAGTCCCCTGACAGGCGTCGATGAGCAGTTCTTC. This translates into CASSPLTGVDEQFF.

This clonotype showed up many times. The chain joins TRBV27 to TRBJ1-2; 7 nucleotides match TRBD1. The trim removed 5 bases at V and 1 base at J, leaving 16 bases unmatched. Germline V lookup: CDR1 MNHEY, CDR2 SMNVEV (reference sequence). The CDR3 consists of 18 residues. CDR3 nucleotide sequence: TGTGCCAGCAGTCCAGACCCGATCACAGGGACAGTTAACTATGGCTACACCTTC. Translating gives CASSPDPITGTVNYGYTF.

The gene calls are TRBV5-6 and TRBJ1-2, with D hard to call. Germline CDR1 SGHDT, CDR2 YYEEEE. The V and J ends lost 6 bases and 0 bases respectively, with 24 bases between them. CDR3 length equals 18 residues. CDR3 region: CASTTQKPEKTSNYGYTF. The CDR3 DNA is TGTGCCAGCACCACACAGAAGCCGGAGAAAACTTCTAACTATGGCTACACCTTC. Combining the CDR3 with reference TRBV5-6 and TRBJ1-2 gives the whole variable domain DAGVTQSPTHLIKTRGQQVTLRCSPKSGHDTVSWYQQALGQGPQFIFQYYEEEERQRGNFPDRFSGHQFPNYSSELNVNALLLGDSALYLCASTTQKPEKTSNYGYTFGSGTRLTVV.

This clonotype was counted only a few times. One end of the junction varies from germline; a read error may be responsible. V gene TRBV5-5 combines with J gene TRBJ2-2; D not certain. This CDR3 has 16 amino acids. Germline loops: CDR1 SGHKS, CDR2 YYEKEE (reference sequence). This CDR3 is CASSLSYPPNSGELFF. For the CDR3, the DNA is TGTGCCAGCAGCTTGTCTTACCCTCCGAACTCCGGGGAGCTGTTTTTT.

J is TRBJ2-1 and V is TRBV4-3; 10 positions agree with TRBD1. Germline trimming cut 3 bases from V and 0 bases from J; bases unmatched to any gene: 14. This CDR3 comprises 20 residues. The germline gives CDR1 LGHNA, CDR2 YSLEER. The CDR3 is CASSQDRGVSGSLSYNEQFF. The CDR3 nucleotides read TGCGCCAGCAGCCAGGACAGGGGGGTGAGCGGGAGCCTCTCCTACAATGAGCAGTTCTTC.

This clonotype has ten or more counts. The CDR3 spells CASRTILAVTDTQYF. The CDR3 DNA reads TGTGCCAGCAGAACCATTCTAGCGGTCACAGATACGCAGTATTTT. The chain links TRBV6-2 or TRBV6-3 to TRBJ2-3, with 7 bases matching TRBD2. The junction had 8 bases not matched to a gene; V was cut back by 6 bases and J by 2 bases. Germline CDR1 reads MNHEY; CDR2 reads SVGEGT. The CDR3 runs to 15 residues.

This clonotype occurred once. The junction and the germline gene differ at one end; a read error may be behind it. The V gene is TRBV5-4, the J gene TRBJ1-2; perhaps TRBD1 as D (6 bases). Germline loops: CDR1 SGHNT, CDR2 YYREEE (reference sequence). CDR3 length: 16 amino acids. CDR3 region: CASSWADRLANYGYPF. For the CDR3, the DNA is TGTGCCAGCAGCTGGGCCGACAGGCTAGCTAACTATGGCTACCCCTTC.

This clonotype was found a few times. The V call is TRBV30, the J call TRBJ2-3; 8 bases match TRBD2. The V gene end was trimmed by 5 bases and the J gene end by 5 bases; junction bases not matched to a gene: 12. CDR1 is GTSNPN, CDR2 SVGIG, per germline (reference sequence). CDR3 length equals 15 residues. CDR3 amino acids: CAWEPSGGRGDTQYF. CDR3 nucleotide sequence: TGTGCCTGGGAGCCATCGGGGGGGCGCGGAGATACGCAGTATTTT.